A selection of T cell receptor beta chains follows, all from one sample in a study of glioma-infiltrating T cells after dendritic cell vaccination. Sequencing used immunoSEQ multiplex PCR; TCRdb keeps in-frame clones, though not all of them. The sample yields 90,000 to 95,000 clones, about 81% seen once. Specimen: blood, collected after dendritic cell vaccination. The receptors stem from a human donor with glioblastoma. Both conserved end residues are part of each CDR3. D genes are given only for firm matches. A row's size may be missing; if present it is once, few, many or a size class.

abundance	d_gene	v_gene	j_gene	len	CDR3aa	CDR3nt
NA	TRBD1	TRBV27	TRBJ1-5	16	CASSPGIGQVNQPQHF	TGTGCCAGCAGTCCCGGGATTGGACAGGTCAATCAGCCCCAGCATTTT
NA	NA	TRBV7-2	TRBJ1-5	15	CASSFLDSSNQPQHF	TGTGCCAGCAGCTTCCTCGACAGTAGCAATCAGCCCCAGCATTTT
few	TRBD1	TRBV6-1	TRBJ2-3	14	CASSNLQGTDTQYF	TGTGCCAGCAGCAACCTACAGGGGACAGATACGCAGTATTTT
NA	NA	TRBV5-5	TRBJ2-3	15	CASSLTRASTDTQYF	TGTGCCAGCAGCTTGACGCGGGCAAGCACAGATACGCAGTATTTT
NA	NA	TRBV4-1	TRBJ1-4	17	CASSQPVQGPMGEKLFF	TGCGCCAGCAGCCAACCGGTACAGGGCCCTATGGGCGAAAAACTGTTTTTT
NA	NA	TRBV11-3	TRBJ2-5	15	CASSLGGRVEETQYF	TGTGCCAGCAGCTTAGGTGGCAGGGTGGAAGAGACCCAGTACTTC
NA	NA	TRBV10-3	TRBJ1-3	13	CAISDPQGNTIYF	TGTGCCATCAGTGACCCCCAAGGAAACACCATATATTTT
once	NA	TRBV6-5	TRBJ2-5	14	CASSWDPGRETQYF	TGTGCCAGCAGTTGGGACCCGGGGAGGGAGACCCAGTACTTC
NA	NA	TRBV5-1	TRBJ1-1	14	CASSIGRGNTEAFF	TGCGCCAGCAGCATAGGACGGGGGAACACTGAAGCTTTCTTT
NA	NA	TRBV5-1	TRBJ2-2	16	CASSSTQKSMGGELFF	TGCGCCAGCAGCTCGACACAGAAGTCGATGGGCGGGGAGCTGTTTTTT
once	NA	TRBV7-6	TRBJ2-1	15	CASSPQGGSGDEQFF	TGTGCCAGCAGCCCCCAGGGGGGCTCTGGGGATGAGCAGTTCTTC
NA	TRBD1	TRBV9	TRBJ2-1	16	CASSVKKGAGNNEQFF	TGTGCCAGCAGCGTAAAAAAGGGGGCAGGGAACAATGAGCAGTTCTTC
NA	NA	TRBV5-1	TRBJ1-4	15	CASSEGVTTNEKLFF	TGCGCCAGCAGCGAGGGGGTCACAACTAATGAAAAACTGTTTTTT
NA	NA	TRBV2	TRBJ1-1	13	CASRSQGNTEAFF	TGTGCCAGCAGAAGTCAGGGGAACACTGAAGCTTTCTTT
NA	NA	TRBV29-1	TRBJ1-5	14	CSATLYGGNQPQHF	TGCAGCGCGACACTATACGGGGGCAATCAGCCCCAGCATTTT
NA	TRBD2	TRBV7-2	TRBJ2-1	14	CASSFSGGLNEQFF	TGTGCCAGCAGTTTTAGCGGGGGGCTCAATGAGCAGTTCTTC
NA	NA	TRBV2	TRBJ1-2	13	CASSDRGLKGYTF	TGTGCCAGCAGTGATAGGGGTCTCAAAGGCTACACCTTC
NA	TRBD1	TRBV6-5	TRBJ1-5	14	CASRTGTGNQPQHF	TGTGCCAGCAGAACCGGGACAGGGAATCAGCCCCAGCATTTT
NA	NA	TRBV14	TRBJ2-2	16	CASSQDIPSYSGELFF	TGTGCCAGCAGCCAAGATATCCCTAGTTATAGCGGGGAGCTGTTTTTT
NA	TRBD1	TRBV7-6	TRBJ2-2	16	CASSPRPGGALGELFF	TGTGCCAGCAGCCCCCGGCCAGGGGGCGCCCTCGGGGAGCTGTTTTTT
NA	TRBD1	TRBV18	TRBJ1-2	18	CASSTNYGTGGSNYGYTF	TGTGCCAGCTCAACGAACTACGGGACAGGGGGGTCTAACTATGGCTACACCTTC
few	NA	TRBV19	TRBJ2-3	13	CASSMGRTDTQYF	TGTGCCAGTAGTATGGGGCGGACAGATACGCAGTATTTT